The table lists the clone carrying this TCR beta chain with a count of one. Per the original methods: Reference gene primer amplification gave estimated nucleated cell counts. Here immunoSEQ multiplex PCR was the method, and the copy in TCRdb shows in-frame clones only, minus some. The V and J calls and clone size were taken over from that table, and D and trimming were inferred from the DNA. The repertoire consists of about 250,000 clones, with roughly 85% occurring once and the leading ten covering 9.1%. The CDR3 sequence is 17 residues long. The V and J ends lost 3 bases and 0 bases respectively, with 14 bases between them. In germline, CDR1 is LNHDA, CDR2 SQIVND (reference sequence). The data stem from a study of blood T cell repertoires in COVID-19. Assignments of participants to cohorts depended upon their own reported clinical history.

The chain uses TRBV19 and TRBJ1-4; D ambiguous. The source material was PBMCs or T cells enriched from blood (not recorded which). The TCR originated in a woman between 45 and 65 years old with acute COVID-19. The CDR3 DNA sequence: TGTGCCAGTAGTATCTATACGCTGGGAGCAACTAATGAAAAACTGTTTTTT. It translates to CASSIYTLGATNEKLFF.